One and the same sample provided the 13 T cell receptor beta chains below, sequenced in a study of regulatory T cells in long-lasting Graves disease. Relying on iRepertoire HTBI primers and Arm-PCR of CDR3 regions, the team built TCR beta libraries. TCRdb passed the multiplex PCR reads through MiXCR, listing each CDR3 protein once. The repertoire holds roughly 520,000 distinct CDR3 sequences, with around 12% as singletons. Time point in this sample: newly diagnosed GD, antithyroid drugs for less than 3 months. The TCR library was prepared using RNA isolated from PBMCs. These same records also appear under a second study, on T cells in Graves' hyperthyroidism and ophthalmopathy.

The sequencing here drew on peripheral blood mononuclear cells (PBMCs), taken at new diagnosis, from a patient treated with antithyroid drugs. Receptor source: a woman in her 30s with Graves disease.

There are many counts of this clonotype. This chain joins TRBV3-1 and TRBJ1-5; 11 bases are a match to TRBD1. The CDR3 spans 17 residues. CDR1 and CDR2 from the germline V gene are LGHDT and YNNKEL (reference sequence). The trim removed 5 bases at V and 1 base at J, leaving 7 bases unmatched. The CDR3 coding sequence is TGTGCCAGCAGCTCCCGGACAGGGGGCGGGAGCAATCAGCCCCAGCATTTT. Translating it yields CASSSRTGGGSNQPQHF.

The sample holds many counts of this clonotype. The chain combines TRBV20-1 with TRBJ2-1; D may be TRBD1 or TRBD2 (5 bases each). The germline V gene has CDR1 DFQATT and CDR2 SNEGSKA (reference sequence). The V gene lost 6 bases and the J gene lost 1 base, with 13 bases spanning the gap. The CDR3 runs 14 residues. Here the CDR3 reads CSASRDQSYNEQFF. CDR3 DNA sequence: TGCAGTGCGTCCCGGGACCAATCCTACAATGAGCAGTTCTTC.

This clonotype was recorded a few times. The genes are TRBV6-5 and TRBJ2-1, with D perhaps TRBD1 or TRBD2 (5 bases each). Trimming took off 2 bases at V and 4 bases at J, with 9 bases between the two ends. Germline V gene lookup returns CDR1 MNHEY and CDR2 SVGAGI. The length of the CDR3 is 14 residues. CDR3 sequence: CASSYSWGYNEQFF. CDR3 in DNA: TGTGCCAGCAGTTACAGCTGGGGGTACAATGAGCAGTTCTTC.

This clonotype was seen more than once but under ten times. The chain employs TRBV20-1 and TRBJ2-1, with 16 positions matching TRBD2. The CDR3 spans 17 residues. The V gene's germline CDR1 is DFQATT and CDR2 SNEGSKA (reference sequence). V trimming: 3 bases; J trimming: 3 bases; junction bases outside the gene matches: 5. The CDR3 loop is CSASPGLAGGGYNEQFF. DNA of the CDR3: TGCAGTGCTAGTCCGGGACTAGCGGGAGGGGGCTACAATGAGCAGTTCTTC.

This clonotype was detected many times. The chain links TRBV3-1 to TRBJ2-7; 9 bases map to TRBD2. CDR3 length equals 18 residues. J lost 6 bases, V lost 0 bases, and 15 bases had no gene match. Germline CDR1 reads LGHDT; CDR2 reads YNNKEL (reference sequence). The CDR3 loop reads CASSQDSRIAGDHREQYF. Written as DNA, the CDR3 is TGTGCCAGCAGCCAAGATTCCCGGATAGCGGGAGATCATCGCGAGCAGTACTTC.

This clonotype has a count of ten or more. V gene TRBV27 combines with J gene TRBJ2-1; D not resolved. This CDR3 contains 13 residues. Per the germline V gene, CDR1 is MNHEY and CDR2 is SMNVEV (reference sequence). V lost 6 bases and J 7 bases, leaving 13 bases between the germline ends. CDR3 amino acids: CASRFVSRNEQFF. CDR3 DNA sequence: TGTGCCAGCAGATTCGTATCGCGGAATGAGCAGTTCTTC.

CDR3: CASSWSQGPMDTQYF. The DNA of the CDR3 is TGTGCCAGCAGCTGGTCACAGGGGCCGATGGATACGCAGTATTTT. V is TRBV7-6 and J is TRBJ2-3, with 7 bases matching TRBD1. This CDR3 spans 15 amino acids. The V and J ends lost 4 bases and 6 bases, in that order; junction bases with no gene match: 10. Germline values: CDR1 SGHVS, CDR2 FNYEAQ.

This clonotype occurred a few times. As DNA, the CDR3 is TGTGCCAGTAGTCCCCCAGGGATTGTTTTCGCAGATACGCAGTATTTT. Its translation: CASSPPGIVFADTQYF. The genes are TRBV19 and TRBJ2-3, with a weak D call TRBD1 (5 bases). Per the germline V gene, CDR1 is LNHDA and CDR2 is SQIVND (reference sequence). The CDR3 totals 16 residues. The germline V and J ends were trimmed by 5 bases and 4 bases, with 19 bases remaining between them. The full variable domain, with the rest looked up from reference TRBV19 and TRBJ2-3, is DGGITQSPKYLFRKEGQNVTLSCEQNLNHDAMYWYRQDPGQGLRLIYYSQIVNDFQKGDIAEGYSVSREKKESFPLTVTSAQKNPTAFYLCASSPPGIVFADTQYFGPGTRLTVL.

This clonotype was picked up a small number of times. V gene TRBV18 combines with J gene TRBJ1-1; 7 positions match TRBD1. The CDR3 covers 15 residues. Germline CDR1 KGHSH, CDR2 LQKENI. The V and J ends lost 1 base and 1 base, in that order; junction bases with no gene match: 3. For the CDR3, the DNA is TGTGCCAGCTCACCACTACGGACAGGGAACACTGAAGCTTTCTTT. It specifies CASSPLRTGNTEAFF.

This clonotype came up many times. This sequence joins TRBV12-3 or TRBV12-4 and TRBJ1-2; 8 bases line up with TRBD1. This CDR3 is 13 amino acids long. V lost 4 bases to trimming and J lost 10 bases; unmatched junction nucleotides: 8. This chain's CDR3 is CASSWDRREAYTF. CDR3 bases: TGTGCCAGCAGTTGGGACAGGCGTGAAGCCTACACCTTC.

Ten or more counts support this clonotype. The rearrangement links TRBV12-3 or TRBV12-4 to TRBJ1-1; unclear D gene. This CDR3 is built from 15 residues. Between the trimmed V and J ends, which lost 0 bases and 0 bases, there was a span of 8 bases. CDR3 in amino acids: CASSLAPQLNTEAFF. CDR3 bases: TGTGCCAGCAGTTTAGCGCCACAGTTGAACACTGAAGCTTTCTTT.

On this clonotype: It may be a read error: a sequence one base away is much more abundant. The chain joins TRBV27 to TRBJ2-2; the D gene is possibly TRBD1 (5 bases). CDR1 is MNHEY, CDR2 SMNVEV, per germline (reference sequence). There are 13 residues in the CDR3. V was pared by 8 bases and J by 5 bases, with 12 bases between. The CDR3 DNA reads TGTGCCAGCCGGGCAGGGTGGACCGGGGAGCTGTTTTTT. Its translation: CASRAGWTGELFF.

The sample holds many counts of this clonotype. The V gene is TRBV27, the J gene TRBJ1-1; maybe TRBD1 (5 bases). There are 14 residues in the CDR3. The germline CDR1 and CDR2 sequences are MNHEY and SMNVEV (reference sequence). V lost 2 bases, J lost 1 base, and 8 bases lay in between. CDR3 in DNA: TGTGCCAGCAGTTTACTCGACAGGAACACTGAAGCTTTCTTT. Protein sequence: CASSLLDRNTEAFF.